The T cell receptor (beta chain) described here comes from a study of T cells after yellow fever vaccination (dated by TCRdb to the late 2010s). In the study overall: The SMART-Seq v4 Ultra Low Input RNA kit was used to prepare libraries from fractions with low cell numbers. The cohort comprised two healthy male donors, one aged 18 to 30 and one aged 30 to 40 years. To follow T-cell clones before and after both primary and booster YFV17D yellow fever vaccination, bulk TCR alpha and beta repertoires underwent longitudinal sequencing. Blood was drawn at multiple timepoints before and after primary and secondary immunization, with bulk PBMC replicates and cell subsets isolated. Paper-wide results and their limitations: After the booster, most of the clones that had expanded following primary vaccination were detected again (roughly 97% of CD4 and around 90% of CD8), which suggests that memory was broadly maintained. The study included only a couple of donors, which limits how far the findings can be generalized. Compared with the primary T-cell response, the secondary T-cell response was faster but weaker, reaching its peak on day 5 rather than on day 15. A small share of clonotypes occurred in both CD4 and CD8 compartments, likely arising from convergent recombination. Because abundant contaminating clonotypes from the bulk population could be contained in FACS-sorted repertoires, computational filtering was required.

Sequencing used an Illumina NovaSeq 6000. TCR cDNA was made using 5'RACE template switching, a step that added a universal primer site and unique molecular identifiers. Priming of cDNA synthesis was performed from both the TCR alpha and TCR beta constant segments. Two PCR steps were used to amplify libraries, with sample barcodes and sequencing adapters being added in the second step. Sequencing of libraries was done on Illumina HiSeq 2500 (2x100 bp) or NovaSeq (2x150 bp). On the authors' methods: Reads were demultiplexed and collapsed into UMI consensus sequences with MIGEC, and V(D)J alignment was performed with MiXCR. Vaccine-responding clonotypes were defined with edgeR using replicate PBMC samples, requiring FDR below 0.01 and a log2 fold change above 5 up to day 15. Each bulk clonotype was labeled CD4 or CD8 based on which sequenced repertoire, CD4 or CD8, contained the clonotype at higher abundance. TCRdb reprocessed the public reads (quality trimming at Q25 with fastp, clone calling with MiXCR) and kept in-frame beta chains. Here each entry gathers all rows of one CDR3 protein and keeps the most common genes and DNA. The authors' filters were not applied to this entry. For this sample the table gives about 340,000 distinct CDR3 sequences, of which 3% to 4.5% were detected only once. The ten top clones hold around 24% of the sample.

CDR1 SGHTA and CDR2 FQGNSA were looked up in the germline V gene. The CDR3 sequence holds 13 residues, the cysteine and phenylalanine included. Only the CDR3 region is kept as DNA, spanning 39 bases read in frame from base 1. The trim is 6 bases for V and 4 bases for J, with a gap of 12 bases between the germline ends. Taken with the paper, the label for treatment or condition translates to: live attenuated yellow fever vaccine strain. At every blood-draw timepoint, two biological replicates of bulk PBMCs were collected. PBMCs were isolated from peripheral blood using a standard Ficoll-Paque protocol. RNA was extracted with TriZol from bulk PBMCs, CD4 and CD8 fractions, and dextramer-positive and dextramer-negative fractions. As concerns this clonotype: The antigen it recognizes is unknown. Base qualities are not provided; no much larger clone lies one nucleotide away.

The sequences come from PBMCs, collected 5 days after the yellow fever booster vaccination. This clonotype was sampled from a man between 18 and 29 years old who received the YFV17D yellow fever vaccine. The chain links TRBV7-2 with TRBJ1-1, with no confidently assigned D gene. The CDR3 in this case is CASSIPPGTEAFF. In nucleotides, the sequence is TGTGCCAGCAGTATACCCCCGGGCACTGAAGCTTTCTTT.